The sequence of this T cell receptor beta chain was determined in a study of blood T cell repertoires in COVID-19. Sequenced by immunoSEQ multiplex PCR; TCRdb stores in-frame clones only, minus some. The sample lists a few hundred thousand clones; 80% to 90% were seen once. Losses at the gene ends were 5 bases for V and 6 bases for J; bases not matched to a gene: 6. CDR3 size: 15 residues. Germline V gene sequence: CDR1 MNHEY, CDR2 SMNVEV (reference sequence). Which cohort a participant joined came from the clinical history participants gave. The rearrangement links TRBV27 to TRBJ1-5, with TRBD1 identical over 11 bases. Source material: PBMCs or T cells enriched from blood (not recorded which). The clonotype originates from a man aged 25 to 40 who had recovered from COVID-19. CDR3 sequence reads: CASSSGQGAGQPQHF. The CDR3 DNA reads as TGTGCCAGCAGTAGCGGACAGGGGGCAGGTCAGCCCCAGCATTTT.